Following are 30 T cell receptor beta chains from one sample sequenced in a study of blood T cell repertoires in COVID-19. Measured with immunoSEQ multiplex PCR; TCRdb has only the in-frame clones, and not every one. The table includes about 150,000 clones, 70% to 85% detected once. Sequencing input: PBMCs or T cells enriched from blood (not recorded which). The receptors here all came from a man aged 45-65 years who had recovered from COVID-19.

This rearrangement joins TRBV7-8 to TRBJ1-1; D possibly corresponds to TRBD1 (6 bases). The CDR3 is made up of 16 amino acids. Per germline, CDR1 SGHVS and CDR2 FQNEAQ. Trimming took off 6 bases at V and 1 base at J, with 18 bases between the two ends. Here the CDR3 DNA reads TGTGCCAGCAGGCTGAGGGGGGGCAGGGAGAACACTGAAGCTTTCTTT. It specifies CASRLRGGRENTEAFF. Full variable domain (remainder filled in from reference TRBV7-8 and TRBJ1-1): GAGVSQSPRYKVAKRGQDVALRCDPISGHVSLFWYQQALGQGPEFLTYFQNEAQLDKSGLPSDRFFAERPEGSVSTLKIQRTQQEDSAVYLCASRLRGGRENTEAFFGQGTRLTVV.

The V and J genes are TRBV19 and TRBJ1-5, with D unresolved. This CDR3 comprises 13 residues. Trimming cost V 10 bases and J 4 bases, with 14 bases left between them. The germline V gene encodes CDR1 LNHDA and CDR2 SQIVND (reference sequence). The CDR3 is CATSPVSNQPQHF. CDR3 in DNA: TGTGCCACCTCTCCGGTCTCTAATCAGCCCCAGCATTTT. The whole variable domain, remainder taken from reference TRBV19 and TRBJ1-5, is DGGITQSPKYLFRKEGQNVTLSCEQNLNHDAMYWYRQDPGQGLRLIYYSQIVNDFQKGDIAEGYSVSREKKESFPLTVTSAQKNPTAFYLCATSPVSNQPQHFGDGTRLSIL.

This chain links TRBV11-2 with TRBJ2-2, with D possibly TRBD2 on 5 matching bases. The CDR3 has 12 residues. CDR1 and CDR2 from the germline V gene are SGHAT and FQNNGV. Trimming pared 8 bases from V and 7 bases from J, leaving 11 bases between. CDR3 nucleotides: TGTGCCAGCCCTCGACGGGGCGGGGAGCTGTTTTTT. This gives the protein CASPRRGGELFF.

This chain connects TRBV6-2 or TRBV6-3 to TRBJ1-3; the D is unclear. Germline V gene lookup returns CDR1 MNHEY and CDR2 SVGEGT. The CDR3 consists of 15 residues. Trimming pared 4 bases from V and 0 bases from J, leaving 10 bases between. The CDR3 DNA reads TGTGCCAGCAGTTCGGGGAGGACCTCTGGAAACACCATATATTTT. Amino acids: CASSSGRTSGNTIYF.

The V gene is TRBV6-1, the J gene TRBJ1-1; D not resolved. This CDR3 comprises 16 residues. CDR1 is MNHNS and CDR2 is SASEGT in the germline V gene. V lost 0 bases and J lost 1, with 12 bases in between. CDR3 residues: CASSEAYTVGNTEAFF. The CDR3 nucleotides are TGTGCCAGCAGTGAAGCGTACACAGTCGGGAACACTGAAGCTTTCTTT.

The chain combines TRBV28 with TRBJ2-5, with D maybe TRBD2 (5 bases). This CDR3 contains 13 residues. Germline-derived CDR1 and CDR2 are MDHEN and SYDVKM. With 7 bases removed from V and 1 base from J, the gap between germline ends came to 10 bases. CDR3 DNA: TGTGCCAGCACCCGGGGTGGCCAAGAGACCCAGTACTTC. Translation gives CASTRGGQETQYF.

The chain is built from TRBV19 and TRBJ1-2; D is unclear. CDR3 size: 14 residues. Germline loops: CDR1 LNHDA, CDR2 SQIVND (reference sequence). V lost 3 bases and J 2 bases, leaving 10 bases between the germline ends. CDR3 protein: CASSIRQENYGYTF. As DNA, the CDR3 is TGTGCCAGTAGTATTCGGCAGGAAAACTATGGCTACACCTTC.

The J gene is TRBJ2-2, the V gene TRBV3-1 (or the pseudogene TRBV3-2); D may be TRBD2 (6 bases). The V gene's germline CDR1 is LGHDT and CDR2 YNNKEL (reference sequence). This CDR3 has 17 amino acids. The ends were cut back, 0 bases at V and 1 base at J, with 12 bases in the middle. CDR3 sequence: CASSQEFWDLNTGELFF. DNA for the CDR3: TGTGCCAGCAGCCAAGAGTTTTGGGACTTGAACACCGGGGAGCTGTTTTTT.

At least ten counts were recorded for this clone. J is TRBJ1-1 and V is TRBV27; no clear D. Germline-derived CDR1 and CDR2 are MNHEY and SMNVEV (reference sequence). The CDR3 has 17 amino acids. V was pared by 0 bases and J by 1 base, with 15 bases between. CDR3 DNA sequence: TGTGCCAGCAGTTTATCTCCCGAAGGGAGGTCGAACACTGAAGCTTTCTTT. Its translation: CASSLSPEGRSNTEAFF.

V is TRBV19 and J is TRBJ1-1; TRBD1 is a possible D gene (5 bases). The CDR3 totals 15 residues. In germline, CDR1 is LNHDA, CDR2 SQIVND (reference sequence). The V and J ends lost 0 bases and 4 bases respectively, with 12 bases between them. The CDR3 bases are TGTGCCAGTAGTATAGATCTATCCGGGGGCACTGAAGCTTTCTTT. Amino acid sequence: CASSIDLSGGTEAFF.

The chain recombines TRBV7-3 with TRBJ2-1; 9 bases align to TRBD2. Germline trimming cut 4 bases from V and 5 bases from J; bases unmatched to any gene: 3. CDR1 and CDR2 from the germline V gene are SGHTA and FQGTGA. The CDR3 covers 14 residues. The CDR3 DNA reads TGTGCCAGCAGCTCCGGGACTAGCAACAATGAGCAGTTCTTC. This sequence encodes CASSSGTSNNEQFF.

This rearrangement joins TRBV9 to TRBJ2-3; D is perhaps TRBD2 (5 bases). Germline CDR1 SGDLS, CDR2 YYNGEE. The CDR3 loop spans 15 amino acids. V lost 3 bases and J 2 bases, leaving 13 bases between the germline ends. The DNA of the CDR3 is TGTGCCAGCAGCGCAGAACCCCGGGACACAGATACGCAGTATTTT. The encoded protein is CASSAEPRDTDTQYF.

The chain recombines TRBV11-3 with TRBJ1-2; 12 bases match TRBD1. V dropped 6 bases and J dropped 12; count of bases not matched to a gene: 8. The CDR3 has 13 amino acids. Germline V gives CDR1 SGHNT, CDR2 YENEEA. CDR3 residues: CASSPGTGGFHTF. The CDR3, as DNA: TGTGCCAGCAGTCCCGGGACAGGGGGCTTTCACACCTTC.

V usage is TRBV9 and J usage is TRBJ1-2; 7 bases fit TRBD1. The germline V gene has CDR1 SGDLS and CDR2 YYNGEE. This CDR3 spans 15 amino acids. The V and J ends lost 3 bases and 5 bases, in that order; junction bases with no gene match: 10. The CDR3 spells CASSARGGAGYGYTF. CDR3 DNA: TGTGCCAGCAGCGCTAGAGGGGGCGCGGGGTATGGCTACACCTTC.

Here the CDR3 reads CASSYWGVSTDTQYF. The DNA of the CDR3 is TGTGCCAGCAGTTACTGGGGGGTTTCCACAGATACGCAGTATTTT. The chain carries TRBV6-2 or TRBV6-3 and TRBJ2-3, with a possible D match to TRBD2 (6 bases). V lost 1 base and J 2 bases, leaving 10 bases between the germline ends. The CDR3 is 15 residues long. CDR1 is MNHEY and CDR2 is SVGEGT in the germline V gene.

The J gene is TRBJ1-1, the V gene TRBV4-2; a possible D gene is TRBD1 (5 bases). The CDR3 sequence is 17 residues long. Trimming took off 1 base at V and 1 base at J, with 16 bases between the two ends. Germline CDR1 and CDR2: LGHNA and YNFKEQ. This CDR3 reads CASSQAGSVNRNTEAFF. CDR3 sequence (DNA): TGTGCCAGCAGCCAAGCAGGGTCCGTAAATCGGAACACTGAAGCTTTCTTT.

The chain recombines TRBV14 with TRBJ2-7; TRBD2 agrees at 7 bases. The germline CDR1 and CDR2 sequences are SGHDN and FVKESK. The CDR3 extends over 14 amino acids. Germline trimming cut 5 bases from V and 2 bases from J; bases unmatched to any gene: 6. The CDR3 sequence: CASSRAGDPYEQYF. CDR3 in DNA: TGTGCCAGCAGCAGGGCGGGGGACCCCTACGAGCAGTACTTC.

This clone appeared once. This sequence joins TRBV10-3 and TRBJ1-4; 8 bases line up with TRBD1. With 10 bases clipped from V and 7 bases from J, the junction kept 8 bases outside the gene matches. Looked up from germline, CDR1 is ENHRY and CDR2 is SYGVKD. This CDR3 comprises 13 residues. As DNA, the CDR3 is TGTGCCACCCAACAGGGGGAGGCTGAAAAACTGTTTTTT. It yields the protein CATQQGEAEKLFF.

The chain uses TRBV19 and TRBJ2-5; TRBD2 aligns across 11 bases. V shed 7 bases and J 14 bases; nucleotides not matched to a gene: 9. Germline V lookup: CDR1 LNHDA, CDR2 SQIVND (reference sequence). This CDR3 has 12 amino acids. The CDR3, as DNA: TGTGCCAGTAAGCCTAGCGGGGGGTCCACCTACTTC. Protein product: CASKPSGGSTYF.

The J gene is TRBJ2-7, the V gene TRBV6-2 or TRBV6-3, with D perhaps TRBD1 (6 bases). The CDR3 has 15 amino acids. The germline CDR1 and CDR2 sequences are MNHEY and SVGEGT. Trimming took off 6 bases at V and 2 bases at J, with 17 bases between the two ends. As DNA, the CDR3 is TGTGCCAGCAGCCGCATCCAGGGGTCTCCCTACGAGCAGTACTTC. This encodes CASSRIQGSPYEQYF.

The chain joins TRBV11-2 to TRBJ1-4; tentatively, D is TRBD1 (6 bases). Germline CDR1 SGHAT, CDR2 FQNNGV. The CDR3 runs to 14 residues. V was pared by 5 bases and J by 3 bases, with 10 bases between. The CDR3 loop is CASSRDRPNEKLFF. CDR3 nucleotide sequence: TGTGCCAGCAGCCGAGACAGGCCTAATGAAAAACTGTTTTTT.

This clone was recorded once. This chain connects TRBV7-6 to TRBJ2-5, with D tentatively TRBD2 (6 bases). CDR3 length: 16 residues. With 1 base removed from V and 2 bases from J, the gap between germline ends came to 14 bases. From germline, CDR1 is SGHVS and CDR2 FNYEAQ. This CDR3 is CASSLGGGGAQETQYF. DNA for the CDR3: TGTGCCAGCAGCTTAGGGGGAGGCGGGGCGCAAGAGACCCAGTACTTC.

This sequence joins TRBV4-1 and TRBJ1-1; 7 bases are shared with TRBD1. After removal of 3 bases from V and 4 bases from J, the junction contained 5 bases not matched to a gene. CDR3 length: 14 residues. Looked up from germline, CDR1 is MGHRA and CDR2 is YSYEKL. The CDR3 reads CASSQMTGITEAFF. DNA of the CDR3: TGCGCCAGCAGCCAGATGACAGGGATCACTGAAGCTTTCTTT.

The chain couples TRBV10-3 to TRBJ2-3; TRBD2 matches 11 bases. J gave up 4 bases and V 5 bases, and 8 bases lay outside the gene matches. CDR3 size: 16 residues. CDR1 is ENHRY, CDR2 SYGVKD, per germline. DNA for the CDR3: TGTGCCATCAGTCAAGGAGTAGCGGGGGGGTCAGATACGCAGTATTTT. Its translation is CAISQGVAGGSDTQYF.

The chain carries TRBV7-6 and TRBJ2-2, with 7 bases aligning to TRBD1. CDR1 SGHVS and CDR2 FNYEAQ come from the germline V gene. V was pared by 7 bases and J by 6 bases, with 5 bases of the junction left unmatched. The CDR3 has 13 residues. This CDR3 reads CASTRTGPGELFF. Here the CDR3 DNA reads TGTGCCAGCACCAGGACAGGCCCCGGGGAGCTGTTTTTT.

The chain carries TRBV20-1 and TRBJ1-1; D remains ambiguous. Germline assignment: CDR1 DFQATT and CDR2 SNEGSKA (reference sequence). V was clipped by 5 bases and J by 1 base, with 5 bases between them. The CDR3 has 11 amino acids. As DNA, the CDR3 is TGCAGTGCTCGGGGGAACACTGAAGCTTTCTTT. Translated, it gives CSARGNTEAFF.

The V call is TRBV6-5, the J call TRBJ1-2; tentative D call: TRBD1 (6 bases). The CDR3 is made up of 13 amino acids. V lost 7 bases, J lost 1 base, and 10 bases lay in between. Germline V lookup: CDR1 MNHEY, CDR2 SVGAGI. The CDR3 bases are TGTGCCAGCAAGAAACAGGGTAACTATGGCTACACCTTC. Its protein product is CASKKQGNYGYTF.

The chain links TRBV4-3 to TRBJ2-1; TRBD1 agrees at 8 bases. CDR3 size: 13 residues. In germline, CDR1 is LGHNA, CDR2 YSLEER. J gave up 8 bases and V 5 bases, and 5 bases lay outside the gene matches. The CDR3, as DNA: TGCGCCAGCAGCTTTCTCAGGGGGCATGAGCAGTTCTTC. It translates to CASSFLRGHEQFF.

This rearrangement joins TRBV9 to TRBJ2-5, with TRBD1 identical over 7 bases. After removal of 0 bases from V and 3 bases from J, the junction contained 2 bases not matched to a gene. Germline CDR1 SGDLS, CDR2 YYNGEE. The CDR3 covers 14 residues. CDR3 protein: CASSVVGTEETQYF. In nucleotides, the CDR3 is TGTGCCAGCAGCGTAGTCGGGACAGAAGAGACCCAGTACTTC. The variable domain in full, with the rest retrieved from reference TRBV9 and TRBJ2-5, is DSGVTQTPKHLITATGQRVTLRCSPRSGDLSVYWYQQSLDQGLQFLIQYYNGEERAKGNILERFSAQQFPDLHSELNLSSLELGDSALYFCASSVVGTEETQYFGPGTRLLVL.

This clone was seen only a few times. The chain combines TRBV18 with TRBJ1-4; 8 bases are shared with TRBD1. This CDR3 has 16 residues. Germline-derived CDR1 and CDR2 are KGHSH and LQKENI. V lost 4 bases and J lost 4; bases outside the gene matches: 8. The CDR3 reads CASSRTFGQGNEKLFF. Here the CDR3 DNA reads TGTGCCAGCTCACGCACCTTCGGACAGGGTAATGAAAAACTGTTTTTT.